The 18 T cell receptor beta chains in this list originate from one sample, sequenced in a study of CDR3 diversity in severe acne. One entry per CDR3 protein results from TCRdb running MiXCR on the PCR reads. The table includes approximately 90,000 distinct CDR3 sequences, 49% detected once. Source material: blood. The receptors originated from a male donor with severe acne vulgaris.

Ten or more counts support this clonotype. The rearrangement joins TRBV4-1 to TRBJ2-3; 7 bases align to TRBD2. The CDR3 runs to 18 residues. Germline V gives CDR1 MGHRA, CDR2 YSYEKL. V shed 5 bases, J shed 0 bases, and the junction held 14 bases outside the gene matches. Here the CDR3 reads CASSEGRGSSPSTDTQYF. CDR3 in DNA: TGCGCCAGCAGCGAAGGGAGGGGCAGTTCCCCTAGCACAGATACGCAGTATTTT.

The sample holds a few counts of this clonotype. The chain recombines TRBV28 with TRBJ2-1, with 13 bases identical to TRBD2. Per germline, CDR1 MDHEN and CDR2 SYDVKM. This CDR3 has 13 residues. The V gene end was trimmed by 8 bases and the J gene end by 7 bases; junction bases not matched to a gene: 2. The DNA for the CDR3 is TGTGCCAGCTGGACTAGCGGGAGTAATGAGCAGTTCTTC. This translates into CASWTSGSNEQFF.

This clonotype is a singleton in its sample. CDR3 amino acids: CASSEALRDQPQHF. As DNA, the CDR3 is TGTGCCAGCAGTGAAGCGCTGAGGGATCAGCCCCAGCATTTT. The J gene is TRBJ1-5, the V gene TRBV2; no clear D. Trimming removed 0 bases from V and 5 bases from J, with 8 bases in between. In germline, CDR1 is SNHLY, CDR2 FYNNEI. There are 14 residues in the CDR3.

The rearrangement uses TRBV6-2 or TRBV6-3 and TRBJ1-5, with 8 bases aligning to TRBD1. The CDR3 spans 16 residues. The ends lost 8 bases at V and 3 bases at J; junction bases unmatched: 12. The germline CDR1 and CDR2 sequences are MNHEY and SVGEGT. The CDR3, as DNA: TGTGCCAGCCAGTACAGGGGGACAGTGGACAATCAGCCCCAGCATTTT. This translates into CASQYRGTVDNQPQHF.

This clonotype has a count of ten or more. The gene calls are TRBV12-3 or TRBV12-4 and TRBJ1-6; D gene uncertain. This CDR3 region has 14 residues. Trimming cost V 3 bases and J 14 bases, with 17 bases left between them. The CDR3 region has the DNA TGTGCCAGCAGTTTTATACCCACCAAAGGGACCCTCCACTTT. Its protein product is CASSFIPTKGTLHF.

This clonotype has more than one count but fewer than ten. The chain uses TRBV4-1 and TRBJ2-1; 8 nucleotides line up with TRBD2. Germline assignment: CDR1 MGHRA and CDR2 YSYEKL. This CDR3 region has 15 residues. J gave up 8 bases and V 2 bases, and 8 bases lay outside the gene matches. CDR3 protein: CASSQKSAGVDEQFF. The CDR3 nucleotides are TGCGCCAGCAGCCAAAAATCAGCGGGAGTGGATGAGCAGTTCTTC.

J is TRBJ2-7 and V is TRBV2; D unresolved. This CDR3 region has 15 residues. The germline V gene has CDR1 SNHLY and CDR2 FYNNEI. Deletions cut 5 bases from V and 1 base from J, with 15 bases between. In DNA form, the CDR3 reads TGTGCCAGCAGTCCCATGGCGGCTCAGTCCTACGAGCAGTACTTC. Protein: CASSPMAAQSYEQYF.

V and J are TRBV24-1 and TRBJ2-2, with 9 nucleotides matching TRBD2. V dropped 8 bases and J dropped 5; count of bases not matched to a gene: 8. Germline V gene data show CDR1 as KGHDR and CDR2 as SFDVKD. The CDR3 has 15 amino acids. The CDR3 is CATTDSGRRTGELFF. The CDR3 nucleotides read TGTGCCACCACCGATAGCGGGAGACGGACCGGGGAGCTGTTTTTT.

This clonotype was picked up many times. The chain links TRBV7-9 to TRBJ2-3; 15 bases fit TRBD2. V shed 3 bases and J 3 bases; nucleotides not matched to a gene: 4. Germline V gene data show CDR1 as SEHNR and CDR2 as FQNEAQ (reference sequence). The CDR3 is made up of 17 amino acids. The CDR3 is CASSFGTSGGRTDTQYF. CDR3 nucleotide sequence: TGTGCCAGCAGCTTCGGGACTAGCGGGGGGAGGACAGATACGCAGTATTTT.

The V call is TRBV9, the J call TRBJ2-7, with TRBD1 matching 10 bases. Per the germline V gene, CDR1 is SGDLS and CDR2 is YYNGEE. This CDR3 is 14 amino acids long. V gave up 5 bases and J gave up 3 bases; unmatched junction bases: 5. The CDR3 sequence: CASSTGTGVYEQYF. The CDR3 DNA reads as TGTGCCAGCAGTACCGGGACAGGGGTCTACGAGCAGTACTTC.

This chain joins TRBV20-1 and TRBJ2-1; 14 bases align to TRBD2. Trimming removed 0 bases from V and 7 bases from J; junction bases left unmatched: 8. Germline V lookup: CDR1 DFQATT, CDR2 SNEGSKA (reference sequence). The CDR3 has 17 residues. CDR3 amino acids: CSARDGTSGRGVNEQFF. The CDR3 nucleotides read TGCAGTGCTAGAGATGGGACTAGCGGGAGAGGGGTAAATGAGCAGTTCTTC.

V and J are TRBV6-1 and TRBJ1-5; D might be TRBD1 (5 bases). Germline CDR1 MNHNS, CDR2 SASEGT. The CDR3 runs 13 residues. Deletions cut 6 bases from V and 14 bases from J, with 20 bases between. CDR3 residues: CASRAGTRTYEHF. DNA for the CDR3: TGTGCCAGCAGGGCCGGGACTAGAACCTACGAGCATTTT.

The gene calls are TRBV29-1 and TRBJ2-7; D is unclear. Germline lookup yields CDR1 SQVTM and CDR2 ANQGSEA. Deletions cut 6 bases from V and 1 base from J, with 16 bases between. The CDR3 is 14 amino acids. This CDR3 reads CSVMDSKVSYEQYF. CDR3 sequence (DNA): TGCAGCGTCATGGATTCGAAGGTGTCCTACGAGCAGTACTTC.

This clonotype has a single count. V usage is TRBV9 and J usage is TRBJ1-5, with a possible D match to TRBD1 (6 bases). V was clipped by 0 bases and J by 2 bases, with 9 bases between them. There are 15 residues in the CDR3. Germline lookup yields CDR1 SGDLS and CDR2 YYNGEE. CDR3 in amino acids: CASSVGDIGNQPQHF. The CDR3 coding sequence is TGTGCCAGCAGCGTAGGGGACATCGGCAATCAGCCCCAGCATTTT.

The chain employs TRBV12-3 or TRBV12-4 and TRBJ2-7; 11 bases agree with TRBD2. The CDR3 extends over 15 amino acids. V was pared by 5 bases and J by 4 bases, with 7 bases of the junction left unmatched. CDR3 protein: CASSPTSGGMYEQYF. DNA for the CDR3: TGTGCCAGCAGTCCCACTAGCGGGGGAATGTACGAGCAGTACTTC.

The V and J genes are TRBV13 and TRBJ2-3, with D perhaps TRBD1 or TRBD2 (5 bases each). The CDR3 has 13 residues. The V gene's germline CDR1 is PRHDT and CDR2 FYEKMQ (reference sequence). V was cut by 6 bases and J by 8 bases, with 15 bases left in between. The CDR3 bases are TGTGCCAGCAGGGGGACCGGGCCCGCTACGCAGTATTTT. Residues: CASRGTGPATQYF. Drawing the rest from reference TRBV13 and TRBJ2-3, the complete variable domain is AAGVIQSPRHLIKEKRETATLKCYPIPRHDTVYWYQQGPGQDPQFLISFYEKMQSDKGSIPDRFSAQQFSDYHSELNMSSLELGDSALYFCASRGTGPATQYFGPGTRLTVL.

The sample holds many counts of this clonotype. The chain joins TRBV29-1 to TRBJ2-2; a possible D gene is TRBD2 (7 bases). Per the germline V gene, CDR1 is SQVTM and CDR2 is ANQGSEA. The CDR3 extends over 16 amino acids. The V end was cut by 0 bases, the J end by 0 bases, with 11 bases between. As DNA, the CDR3 is TGCAGCGTTGAAGATCGCGGGGGCGCGAACACCGGGGAGCTGTTTTTT. As protein: CSVEDRGGANTGELFF.

This clonotype occurred many times. This chain joins TRBV20-1 and TRBJ1-6; D unclear. Germline V gives CDR1 DFQATT, CDR2 SNEGSKA (reference sequence). The V and J ends lost 1 base and 0 bases respectively, with 10 bases between them. The CDR3 has 16 amino acids. The DNA for the CDR3 is TGCAGTGCTAGAGTTCCAGGAGCCTCCTATAATTCACCCCTCCACTTT. Encoded protein: CSARVPGASYNSPLHF.